The T cell receptor (beta chain) under discussion was sequenced for a study of EBV T-cell therapy then PD-1 blockade in nasopharyngeal carcinoma. This clone has a handful of counts. What it recognizes is unknown. Measured with immunoSEQ multiplex PCR; TCRdb has only the in-frame clones, and not every one. The data contain about 22,000 clones, about four fifths of them singletons. Indicated treatment: AdE1-LMPpoly-expanded autologous EBV-specific T-cell therapy followed by anti-PD-1 nivolumab. The CDR3 covers 15 residues. CDR1 is SGHKS, CDR2 YYEKEE, per germline (reference sequence). Trimming took off 0 bases at V and 7 bases at J, with 15 bases between the two ends.

The TCR sequence derives from a man aged 40-50 years with nasopharyngeal carcinoma. The chain employs TRBV5-5 and TRBJ2-3; weak D call: TRBD1 (7 bases). Specimen: CD8+ T cells from blood, collected at day -245 from a patient whose treatment included autologous EBV-specific T cells and nivolumab. The CDR3 reads CASSLVAGGSYTQYF. Written as DNA, the CDR3 is TGTGCCAGCAGCTTGGTGGCAGGGGGGTCCTATACGCAGTATTTT.